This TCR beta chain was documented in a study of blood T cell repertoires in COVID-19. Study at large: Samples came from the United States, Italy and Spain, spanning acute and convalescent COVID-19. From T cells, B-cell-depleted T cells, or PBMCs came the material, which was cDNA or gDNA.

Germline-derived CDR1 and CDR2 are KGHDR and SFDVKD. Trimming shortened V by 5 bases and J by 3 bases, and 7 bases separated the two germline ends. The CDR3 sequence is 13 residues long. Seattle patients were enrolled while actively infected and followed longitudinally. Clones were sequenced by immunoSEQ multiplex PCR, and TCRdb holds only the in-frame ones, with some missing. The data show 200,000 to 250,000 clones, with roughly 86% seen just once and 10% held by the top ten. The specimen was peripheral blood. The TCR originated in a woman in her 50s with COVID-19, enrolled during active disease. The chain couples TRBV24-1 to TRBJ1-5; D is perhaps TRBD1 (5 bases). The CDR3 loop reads CATSARDNQPQHF. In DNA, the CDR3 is TGTGCCACCAGTGCCAGGGACAATCAGCCCCAGCATTTT.